The 14 T cell receptor beta chains below come from one sample, sequenced in a study of T cells in Graves' hyperthyroidism and ophthalmopathy. Template material for amplifying TCR beta CDR3 regions consisted of RNA transcripts. A set of HTBI primers served as the primers for a first-round RT-PCR of the TCR CDR3. TCRdb analysed the multiplex PCR reads with MiXCR anew, one entry per CDR3 protein. This sample has about 690,000 distinct CDR3 sequences; around 16% occur once, and the top ten carry 15% to 19%. The material sequenced was blood. These receptors were obtained from a man aged 50 to 59 with Graves' hyperthyroidism.

The chain joins TRBV20-1 to TRBJ1-4; D is possibly TRBD1 (5 bases). The CDR3 sequence is 16 residues long. V lost 0 bases, J lost 8 bases, and 19 bases lay in between. Germline lookup yields CDR1 DFQATT and CDR2 SNEGSKA (reference sequence). The CDR3 sequence: CSARDQRGGSLEKLFF. CDR3 nucleotide sequence: TGCAGTGCTAGAGATCAACGGGGCGGGAGTTTAGAAAAACTGTTTTTT.

This clonotype showed up many times. The chain employs TRBV12-3 or TRBV12-4 and TRBJ2-7, with 12 bases fitting TRBD1. Trimming took 3 bases from V and 6 from J; bases not matched to a gene: 3. The CDR3 contains 14 residues. The CDR3 bases are TGTGCCAGCAGTTTGGGACAGGGGGCACCCGAGCAGTACTTC. Residues: CASSLGQGAPEQYF.

This clonotype has a count of ten or more. CDR3 nucleotides: TGTGCCAGCAGCACGATACAGGGATCGACAGATACGCAGTATTTT. Translating gives CASSTIQGSTDTQYF. The chain recombines TRBV7-9 with TRBJ2-3; D may be TRBD1 (6 bases). The V gene's germline CDR1 is SEHNR and CDR2 FQNEAQ (reference sequence). The CDR3 is 15 residues long. V gave up 5 bases and J gave up 3 bases, with 15 bases separating them.

This clonotype was observed a handful of times. The chain has TRBV9 and TRBJ2-7; no firm D call. Germline V gene sequence: CDR1 SGDLS, CDR2 YYNGEE. V was shortened by 0 bases and J by 2 bases, with 9 bases between the two germline ends. The CDR3 is 14 residues long. The CDR3, as DNA: TGTGCCAGCAGCGTAGATGAAGGCGCCTACGAGCAGTACTTC. Its translation: CASSVDEGAYEQYF.

At least ten counts were recorded for this clonotype. J is TRBJ1-2 and V is TRBV6-1; D might be TRBD1 (6 bases). Trimming removed 2 bases from V and 7 bases from J, with 20 bases in between. The CDR3 is 16 amino acids. Germline CDR1 is MNHNS and CDR2 is SASEGT. The CDR3 protein is CASSEFGTPTGSGYTF. In DNA, the CDR3 is TGTGCCAGCAGTGAATTTGGGACACCAACCGGGTCTGGCTACACCTTC.

The chain uses TRBV3-1 and TRBJ2-3; TRBD2 is a possible D gene (6 bases). Per germline, CDR1 LGHDT and CDR2 YNNKEL (reference sequence). Trimming removed 0 bases from V and 1 base from J, with 8 bases in between. CDR3 size: 15 residues. The CDR3 region is CASSQETGGTDTQYF. Written as DNA, the CDR3 is TGTGCCAGCAGCCAAGAAACGGGAGGCACAGATACGCAGTATTTT.

This clonotype was seen many times. The V and J genes are TRBV7-2 and TRBJ2-1; 8 bases fit TRBD2. Germline V gives CDR1 SGHTA, CDR2 FQGNSA. There are 19 residues in the CDR3. The ends lost 1 base at V and 0 bases at J; junction bases unmatched: 11. This chain's CDR3 is CASSLGSLAGLSSYNEQFF. DNA of the CDR3: TGTGCCAGCAGCTTAGGATCTCTAGCGGGCCTAAGCTCCTACAATGAGCAGTTCTTC.

This clonotype showed up many times. Here the CDR3 DNA reads TGTGCCAGCAGTTCGACAGCCTTCTATGGCTACACCTTC. Amino acid sequence: CASSSTAFYGYTF. The chain has TRBV27 and TRBJ1-2, with a weak D call TRBD1 (5 bases). CDR3 length: 13 amino acids. CDR1 MNHEY and CDR2 SMNVEV come from the germline V gene (reference sequence). V lost 4 bases, J lost 4 bases, and 10 bases lay in between.

This clonotype was seen ten or more times. The CDR3 loop is CASSSRQGSTDTQYF. CDR3 bases: TGTGCCAGCAGCTCCCGACAGGGAAGCACAGATACGCAGTATTTT. This chain links TRBV5-4 with TRBJ2-3; 7 bases map to TRBD1. After removal of 3 bases from V and 0 bases from J, the junction contained 4 bases not matched to a gene. Germline V lookup: CDR1 SGHNT, CDR2 YYREEE (reference sequence). The CDR3 contains 15 residues. Using reference TRBV5-4 and TRBJ2-3 for the parts outside the CDR3, the full variable domain is ETGVTQSPTHLIKTRGQQVTLRCSSQSGHNTVSWYQQALGQGPQFIFQYYREEENGRGNFPPRFSGLQFPNYSSELNVNALELDDSALYLCASSSRQGSTDTQYFGPGTRLTVL.

The CDR3 DNA follows: TGTGCCAGCAGCACCTACGGGCTAAACAATGAGCAGTTCTTC. This gives the protein CASSTYGLNNEQFF. V and J are TRBV7-2 and TRBJ2-1; D not resolved. V lost 5 bases and J lost 5, with 13 bases in between. The CDR3 spans 14 residues. Per the germline V gene, CDR1 is SGHTA and CDR2 is FQGNSA.

The chain couples TRBV12-3 or TRBV12-4 to TRBJ1-5, with TRBD1 as a possible D gene (6 bases). The V end lost 3 bases, the J end lost 3 bases, and 15 bases lay between the germline ends. The CDR3 is 16 amino acids. CDR3 coding DNA: TGTGCCAGCAGTTTGTCAGGGGTAAGGGACAATCAGCCCCAGCATTTT. Translating gives CASSLSGVRDNQPQHF.

As for this clonotype: With a much larger clone just one base away, this may be a read error. The conserved phenylalanine or tryptophan normally closing the CDR3 is absent here, so this likely arose from a read error. The chain joins TRBV11-2 to TRBJ2-1; 7 nucleotides agree with TRBD1. Trimming took 4 bases from V and 0 from J; bases not matched to a gene: 6. CDR1 SGHAT and CDR2 FQNNGV come from the germline V gene. The CDR3 runs to 16 residues. DNA of the CDR3: TGTGCCAGCAGCTCGTCACAGGGGCCCTCCTACAATGAGCAGTTCTGC. Its translation: CASSSSQGPSYNEQFC.

The gene calls are TRBV28 and TRBJ2-1; the D is unclear. The germline V and J ends were trimmed by 4 bases and 13 bases, with 8 bases remaining between them. Germline V CDR1 and CDR2: MDHEN, SYDVKM. This CDR3 comprises 10 residues. The CDR3 region is CASSSRVQFF. CDR3 sequence (DNA): TGTGCCAGCAGTTCCCGGGTACAGTTCTTC.

This clonotype was counted at least ten times. This chain links TRBV19 with TRBJ2-7, with 14 bases lining up with TRBD2. This CDR3 region has 14 residues. V shed 5 bases, J shed 7 bases, and the junction held 4 bases outside the gene matches. Germline V CDR1 and CDR2: LNHDA, SQIVND (reference sequence). DNA of the CDR3: TGTGCCAGTAGTCGACTAGCGGGAGGGAATGAGCAGTACTTC. Amino acids: CASSRLAGGNEQYF.